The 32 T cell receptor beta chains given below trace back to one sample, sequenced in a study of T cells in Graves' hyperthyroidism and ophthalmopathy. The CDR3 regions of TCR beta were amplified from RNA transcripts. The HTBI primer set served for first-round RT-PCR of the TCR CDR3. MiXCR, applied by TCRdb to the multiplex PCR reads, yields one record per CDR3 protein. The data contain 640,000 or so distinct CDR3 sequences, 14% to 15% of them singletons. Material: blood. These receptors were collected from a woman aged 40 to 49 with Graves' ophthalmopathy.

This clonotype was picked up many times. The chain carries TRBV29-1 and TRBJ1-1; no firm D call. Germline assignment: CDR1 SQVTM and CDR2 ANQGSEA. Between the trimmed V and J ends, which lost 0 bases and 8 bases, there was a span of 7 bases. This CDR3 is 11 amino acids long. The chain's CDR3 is CSVEDVAEAFF. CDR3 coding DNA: TGCAGCGTTGAAGATGTGGCGGAAGCTTTCTTT. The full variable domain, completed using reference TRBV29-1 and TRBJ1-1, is SAVISQKPSRDICQRGTSLTIQCQVDSQVTMMFWYRQQPGQSLTLIATANQGSEATYESGFVIDKFPISRPNLTFSTLTVSNMSPEDSSIYLCSVEDVAEAFFGQGTRLTVV.

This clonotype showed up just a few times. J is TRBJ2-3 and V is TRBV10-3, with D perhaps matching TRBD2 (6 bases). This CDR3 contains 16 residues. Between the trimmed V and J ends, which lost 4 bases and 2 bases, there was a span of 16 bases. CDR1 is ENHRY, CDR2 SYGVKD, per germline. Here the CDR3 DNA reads TGTGCCATCAGTGGGCCCGGGACTGACTACACAGATACGCAGTATTTT. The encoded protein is CAISGPGTDYTDTQYF.

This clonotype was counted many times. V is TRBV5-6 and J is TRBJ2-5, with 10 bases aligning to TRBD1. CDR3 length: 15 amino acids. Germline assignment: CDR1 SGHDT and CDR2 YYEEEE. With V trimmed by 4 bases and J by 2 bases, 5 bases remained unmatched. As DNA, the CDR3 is TGTGCCAGCAGCAGGGGACAGGGGCTACAAGAGACCCAGTACTTC. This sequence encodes CASSRGQGLQETQYF.

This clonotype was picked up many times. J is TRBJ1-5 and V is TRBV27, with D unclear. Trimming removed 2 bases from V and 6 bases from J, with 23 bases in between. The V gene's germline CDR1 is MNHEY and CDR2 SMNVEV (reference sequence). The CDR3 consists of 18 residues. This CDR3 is CASSLLPSPTQRVQPQHF. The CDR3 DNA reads TGTGCCAGCAGTTTACTTCCCTCCCCGACGCAGCGCGTTCAGCCCCAGCATTTT.

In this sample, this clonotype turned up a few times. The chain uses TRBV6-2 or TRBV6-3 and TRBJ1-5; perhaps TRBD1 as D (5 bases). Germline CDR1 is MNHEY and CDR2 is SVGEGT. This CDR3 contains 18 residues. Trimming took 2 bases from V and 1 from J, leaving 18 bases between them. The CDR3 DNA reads TGTGCCAGCAGTTACCCTATCGTGGGGGGGAGGAGCAATCAGCCCCAGCATTTT. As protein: CASSYPIVGGRSNQPQHF.

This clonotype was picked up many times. The CDR3: CASRKGISGNTIYF. In nucleotides, the CDR3 is TGTGCCAGCAGGAAGGGGATCTCTGGAAACACCATATATTTT. This rearrangement joins TRBV7-2 to TRBJ1-3; possible D gene TRBD1, 5 bases. CDR1 is SGHTA, CDR2 FQGNSA, per germline. Trimming removed 6 bases at V and 0 bases at J, with 9 bases between. This CDR3 comprises 14 residues.

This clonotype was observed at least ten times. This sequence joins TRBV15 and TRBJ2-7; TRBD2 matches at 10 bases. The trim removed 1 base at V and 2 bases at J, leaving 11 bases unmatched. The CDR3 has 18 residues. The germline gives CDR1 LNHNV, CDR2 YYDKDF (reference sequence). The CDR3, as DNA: TGTGCCACCAGCAGAGTTGGCAAACCAGCGGGAGGGCCCTACGAGCAGTACTTC. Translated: CATSRVGKPAGGPYEQYF.

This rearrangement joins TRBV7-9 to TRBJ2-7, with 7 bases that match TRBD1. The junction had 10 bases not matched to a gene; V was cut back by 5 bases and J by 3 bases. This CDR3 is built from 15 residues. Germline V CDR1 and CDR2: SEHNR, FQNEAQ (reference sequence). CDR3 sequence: CASSQRTGAFYEQYF. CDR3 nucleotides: TGTGCCAGCAGCCAACGGACAGGTGCCTTCTACGAGCAGTACTTC.

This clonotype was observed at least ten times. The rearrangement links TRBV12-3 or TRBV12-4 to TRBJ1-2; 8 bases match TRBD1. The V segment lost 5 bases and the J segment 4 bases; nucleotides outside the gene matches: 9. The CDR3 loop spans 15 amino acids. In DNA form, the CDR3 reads TGTGCCAGCAGTCCAAATGGACAGGGCCTCTATGGCTACACCTTC. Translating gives CASSPNGQGLYGYTF.

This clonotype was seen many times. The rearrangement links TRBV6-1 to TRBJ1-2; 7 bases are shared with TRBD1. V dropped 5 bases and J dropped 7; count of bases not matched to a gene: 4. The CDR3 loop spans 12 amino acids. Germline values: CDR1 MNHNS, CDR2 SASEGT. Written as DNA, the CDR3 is TGTGCCAGCAGTCCCAGGGGGACTGGCTACACCTTC. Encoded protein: CASSPRGTGYTF.

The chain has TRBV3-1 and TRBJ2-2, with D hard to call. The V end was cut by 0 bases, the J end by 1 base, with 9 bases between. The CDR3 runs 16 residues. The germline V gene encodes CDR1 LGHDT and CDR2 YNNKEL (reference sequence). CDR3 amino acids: CASSQDRGGNTGELFF. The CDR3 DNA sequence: TGTGCCAGCAGCCAAGATCGAGGCGGGAACACCGGGGAGCTGTTTTTT.

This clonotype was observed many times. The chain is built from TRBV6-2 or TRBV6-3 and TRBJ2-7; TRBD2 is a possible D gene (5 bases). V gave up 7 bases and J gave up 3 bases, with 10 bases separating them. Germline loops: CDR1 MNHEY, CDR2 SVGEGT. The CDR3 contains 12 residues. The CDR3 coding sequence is TGTGCCAGCAATGATGGACTCTACGAGCAGTACTTC. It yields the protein CASNDGLYEQYF.

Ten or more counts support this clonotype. CDR3 amino acids: CSARDPGQGSEQYF. DNA of the CDR3: TGCAGTGCTAGAGACCCGGGACAGGGAAGCGAGCAGTACTTC. This chain links TRBV20-1 with TRBJ2-7, with TRBD1 matching over 9 bases. The CDR3 has 14 amino acids. Germline V gene lookup returns CDR1 DFQATT and CDR2 SNEGSKA (reference sequence). The junction had 6 bases not matched to a gene; V was cut back by 0 bases and J by 6 bases.

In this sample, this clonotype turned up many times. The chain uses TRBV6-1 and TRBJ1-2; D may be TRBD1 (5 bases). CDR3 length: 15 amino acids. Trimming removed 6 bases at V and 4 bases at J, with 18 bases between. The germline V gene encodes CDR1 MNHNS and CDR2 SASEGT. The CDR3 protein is CASRFQGPPIYGYTF. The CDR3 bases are TGTGCCAGCAGGTTTCAGGGTCCGCCTATCTATGGCTACACCTTC.

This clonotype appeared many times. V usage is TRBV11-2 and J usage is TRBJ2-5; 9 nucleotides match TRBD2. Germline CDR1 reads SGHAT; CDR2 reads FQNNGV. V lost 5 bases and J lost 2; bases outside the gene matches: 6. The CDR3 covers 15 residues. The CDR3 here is CASSQRLADQETQYF. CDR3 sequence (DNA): TGTGCCAGCAGCCAACGACTAGCGGATCAAGAGACCCAGTACTTC. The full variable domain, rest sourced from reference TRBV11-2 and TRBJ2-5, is EAGVAQSPRYKIIEKRQSVAFWCNPISGHATLYWYQQILGQGPKLLIQFQNNGVVDDSQLPKDRFSAERLKGVDSTLKIQPAKLEDSAVYLCASSQRLADQETQYFGPGTRLLVL.

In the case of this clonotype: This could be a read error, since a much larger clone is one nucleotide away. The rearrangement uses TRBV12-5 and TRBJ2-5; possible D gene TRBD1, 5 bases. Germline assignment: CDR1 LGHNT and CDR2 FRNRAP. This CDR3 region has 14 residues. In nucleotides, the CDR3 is TGTGCTAGTGGTACCTGGACAAAACAAGAGACCCAGTGCTTC. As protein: CASGTWTKQETQCF.

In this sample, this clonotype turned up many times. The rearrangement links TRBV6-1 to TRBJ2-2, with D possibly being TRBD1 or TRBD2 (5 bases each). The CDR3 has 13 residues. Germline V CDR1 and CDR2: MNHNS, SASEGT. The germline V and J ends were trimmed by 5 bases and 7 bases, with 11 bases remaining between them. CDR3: CASSQGRDGELFF. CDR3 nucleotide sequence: TGTGCCAGCAGTCAGGGTCGGGACGGGGAGCTGTTTTTT.

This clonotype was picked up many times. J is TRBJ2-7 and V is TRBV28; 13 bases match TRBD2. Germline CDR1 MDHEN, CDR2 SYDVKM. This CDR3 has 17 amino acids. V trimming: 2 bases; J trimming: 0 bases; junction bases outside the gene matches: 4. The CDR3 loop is CASSLPTSGRTSYEQYF. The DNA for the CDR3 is TGTGCCAGCAGTTTACCGACTAGCGGGAGGACCTCCTACGAGCAGTACTTC.

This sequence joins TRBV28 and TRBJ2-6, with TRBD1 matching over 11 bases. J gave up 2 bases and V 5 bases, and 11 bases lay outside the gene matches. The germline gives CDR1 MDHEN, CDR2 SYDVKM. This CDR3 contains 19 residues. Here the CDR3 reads CASSSSPGQGGPGANVLTF. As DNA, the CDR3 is TGTGCCAGCAGTAGTAGCCCGGGACAGGGGGGTCCTGGGGCCAACGTCCTGACTTTC.

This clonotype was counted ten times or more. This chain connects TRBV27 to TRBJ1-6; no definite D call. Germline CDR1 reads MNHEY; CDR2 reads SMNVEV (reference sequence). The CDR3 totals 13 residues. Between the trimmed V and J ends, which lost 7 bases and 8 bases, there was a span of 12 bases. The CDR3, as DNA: TGTGCCAGCACCGGAGGGCGGTATTCACCCCTCCACTTT. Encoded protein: CASTGGRYSPLHF.

CDR3: CAAWGPGVRYEQYF. The CDR3 region has the DNA TGTGCCGCCTGGGGTCCGGGAGTCCGCTACGAGCAGTACTTC. The chain carries TRBV6-2 or TRBV6-3 and TRBJ2-7; D is perhaps TRBD2 (6 bases). V gave up 11 bases and J gave up 3 bases, with 20 bases separating them. Germline assignment: CDR1 MNHEY and CDR2 SVGEGT. The length of the CDR3 is 14 residues.

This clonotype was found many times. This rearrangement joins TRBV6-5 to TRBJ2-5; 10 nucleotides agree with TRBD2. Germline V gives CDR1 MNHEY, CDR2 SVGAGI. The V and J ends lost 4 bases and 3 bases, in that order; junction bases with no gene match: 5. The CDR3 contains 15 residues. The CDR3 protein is CASSSIGLAEETQYF. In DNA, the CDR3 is TGTGCCAGCAGTTCGATAGGACTAGCGGAAGAGACCCAGTACTTC.

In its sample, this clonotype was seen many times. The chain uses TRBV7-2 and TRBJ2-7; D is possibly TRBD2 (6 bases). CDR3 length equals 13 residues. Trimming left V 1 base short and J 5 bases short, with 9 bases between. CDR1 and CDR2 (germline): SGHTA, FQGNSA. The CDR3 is CASSLVTGDEQYF. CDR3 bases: TGTGCCAGCAGCTTAGTAACGGGGGACGAGCAGTACTTC.

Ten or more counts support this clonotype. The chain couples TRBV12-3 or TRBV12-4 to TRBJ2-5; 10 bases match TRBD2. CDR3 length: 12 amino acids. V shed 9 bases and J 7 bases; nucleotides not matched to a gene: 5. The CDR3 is CASNSGRGTQYF. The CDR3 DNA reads TGTGCCAGTAACAGCGGGAGGGGGACCCAGTACTTC.

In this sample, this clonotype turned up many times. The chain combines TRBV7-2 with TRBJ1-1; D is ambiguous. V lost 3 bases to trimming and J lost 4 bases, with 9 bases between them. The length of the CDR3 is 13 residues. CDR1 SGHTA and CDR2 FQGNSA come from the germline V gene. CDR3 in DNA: TGTGCCAGCAGCTTTAGACGCGTCACTGAAGCTTTCTTT. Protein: CASSFRRVTEAFF.

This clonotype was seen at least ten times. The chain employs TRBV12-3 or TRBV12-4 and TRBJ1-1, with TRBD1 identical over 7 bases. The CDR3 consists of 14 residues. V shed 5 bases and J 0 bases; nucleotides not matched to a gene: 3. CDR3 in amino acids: CASSQGQLNTEAFF. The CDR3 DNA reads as TGTGCCAGCAGTCAGGGACAGCTGAACACTGAAGCTTTCTTT.

CDR3 sequence reads: CASSARGMNTEAFF. CDR3 nucleotides: TGTGCCAGCAGCGCACGGGGCATGAACACTGAAGCTTTCTTT. This rearrangement joins TRBV6-1 to TRBJ1-1; D is possibly TRBD1 (5 bases). V was trimmed by 6 bases and J by 0 bases, leaving 11 bases between them. The CDR3 is 14 residues long. From germline, CDR1 is MNHNS and CDR2 SASEGT.

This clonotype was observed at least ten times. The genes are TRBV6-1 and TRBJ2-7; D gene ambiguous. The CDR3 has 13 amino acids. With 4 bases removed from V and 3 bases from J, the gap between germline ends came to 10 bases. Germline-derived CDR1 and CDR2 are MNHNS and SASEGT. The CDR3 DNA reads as TGTGCCAGCAGTGGTGGAAGGGTCTACGAGCAGTACTTC. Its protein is CASSGGRVYEQYF.

CDR3 region: CASSQNHLRGTEAFF. CDR3 nucleotides: TGTGCCAGCAGCCAGAACCACCTACGGGGCACTGAAGCTTTCTTT. V is TRBV12-3 or TRBV12-4 and J is TRBJ1-1; D is undetermined. The CDR3 is 15 residues long. V shed 6 bases and J shed 4 bases, with 18 bases lying between them.

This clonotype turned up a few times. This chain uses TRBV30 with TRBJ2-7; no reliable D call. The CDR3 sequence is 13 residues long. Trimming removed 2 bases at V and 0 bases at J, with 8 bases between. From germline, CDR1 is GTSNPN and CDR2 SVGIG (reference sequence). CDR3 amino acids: CAWSSGISYEQYF. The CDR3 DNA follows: TGTGCCTGGAGTTCGGGTATCTCCTACGAGCAGTACTTC.

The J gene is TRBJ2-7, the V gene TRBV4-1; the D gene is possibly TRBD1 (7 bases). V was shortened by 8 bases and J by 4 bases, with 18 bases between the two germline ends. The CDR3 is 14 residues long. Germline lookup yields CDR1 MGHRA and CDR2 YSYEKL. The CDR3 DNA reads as TGCGCCAGCGGTGAGCCAGGGGGGAAGTACGAGCAGTACTTC. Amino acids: CASGEPGGKYEQYF.

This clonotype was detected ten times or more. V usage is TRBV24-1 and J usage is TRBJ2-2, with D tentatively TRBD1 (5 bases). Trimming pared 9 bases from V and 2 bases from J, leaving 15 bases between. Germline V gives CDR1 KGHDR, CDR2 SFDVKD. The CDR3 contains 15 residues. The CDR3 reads CATSSDTPNTGELFF. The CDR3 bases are TGTGCCACCTCTTCGGACACACCCAACACCGGGGAGCTGTTTTTT.